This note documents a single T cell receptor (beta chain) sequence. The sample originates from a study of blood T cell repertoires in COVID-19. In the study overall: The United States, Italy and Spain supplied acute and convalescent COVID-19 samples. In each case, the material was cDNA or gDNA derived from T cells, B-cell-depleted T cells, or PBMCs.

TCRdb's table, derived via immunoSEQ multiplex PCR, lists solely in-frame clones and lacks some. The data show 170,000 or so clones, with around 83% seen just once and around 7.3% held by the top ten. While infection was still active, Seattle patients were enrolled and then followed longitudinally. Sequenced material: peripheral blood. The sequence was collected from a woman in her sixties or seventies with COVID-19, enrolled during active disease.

The CDR3 bases are TGTGCCAGCAGCTCGGGAGGCGAAACTAGTTATCAGTTCTTC. Translating it yields CASSSGGETSYQFF. The chain recombines TRBV7-3 with TRBJ2-1, with TRBD2 matching 7 bases. After removal of 4 bases from V and 13 bases from J, the junction contained 13 bases not matched to a gene. The CDR3 consists of 14 residues. CDR1 and CDR2 from the germline V gene are SGHTA and FQGTGA.